This T cell receptor (beta chain) was captured in a study of blood T cell repertoires in COVID-19. Study information: Sites across the United States, Italy and Spain contributed samples from acute and convalescent COVID-19.

Assay used: immunoSEQ multiplex PCR; TCRdb lists only in-frame clones, some missing. The sample includes tens of thousands of clones, just over 85% seen only once; the top ten take about 40%. Germline V gene sequence: CDR1 PRHDT, CDR2 FYEKMQ (reference sequence). CDR3 length equals 15 residues. With V trimmed by 5 bases and J by 6 bases, 9 bases remained unmatched. This TCR derives from a woman between 55 and 75 years old with COVID-19, enrolled during active disease. Sample: peripheral blood. V and J are TRBV13 and TRBJ2-1, with 8 bases lining up with TRBD2. The CDR3 nucleotides are TGTGCCAGCAGCCATGGGACTAGGGCGGGCAATGAGCAGTTCTTC. Translated: CASSHGTRAGNEQFF.